The rows below give T cell receptor beta chains drawn from one sample of a study of graft-versus-host responses after intestinal transplantation. Antigen specificity for these receptors is unknown. The method was immunoSEQ multiplex PCR; TCRdb's version includes in-frame clones alone and lacks a portion of them. The sample lists more than 80,000 clones, about 89% occurring once. The sample in question was unstimulated CD4+ T cells sorted from spleen or lymph node cells, obtained before intestinal transplant. The origin of the receptors is a human donor who received an intestinal transplant. CDR3s include the opening cysteine and the closing phenylalanine or tryptophan. D genes are given only for firm matches. The size entry is marked missing in some rows and otherwise reads once, few, many or a size class.

TRBJ2-5,.,TRBV27,.,TGTGCCAGCAGTTTATTGGGGGGACAAGAGACCCAGTACTTC,CASSLLGGQETQYF
TRBJ1-1,.,TRBV5-1,.,TGCGCCAGCAGTTCCGGTTTGAACACTGAAGCTTTCTTT,CASSSGLNTEAFF
TRBJ2-1,TRBD2,TRBV11-2,.,TGTGCCAGCAGAGACCAGCGGGACTCACAGTTCTTC,CASRDQRDSQFF
TRBJ1-1,.,TRBV5-1,.,TGCGCCAGCAGCAAGGACAGCTCCTACACTGAAGCTTTCTTT,CASSKDSSYTEAFF
TRBJ2-7,.,TRBV6-5,.,TGTGCCAGCAGTTATAGTGGCAGGGGATACGAGCAGTACTTC,CASSYSGRGYEQYF
TRBJ2-7,TRBD2,TRBV5-1,.,TGCGCCAGCAGCTTTGAAGCGGGACTCCCCGAGCAGTACTTC,CASSFEAGLPEQYF
TRBJ1-2,TRBD1,TRBV28,.,TGTGCCAGCTTGACAGGGGGCTATGGCTACACCTTC,CASLTGGYGYTF
TRBJ1-5,TRBD1,TRBV19,.,TGTGCCAGTAGTCCCGGACAGGGGCCCAATCAGCCCCAGCATTTT,CASSPGQGPNQPQHF
TRBJ2-3,.,TRBV30,.,TGTGCCTGGGGAGGGGATATCCTCACAGATACGCAGTATTTT,CAWGGDILTDTQYF
TRBJ1-2,.,TRBV2,.,TGTGCCAGCAGTGAAGCGCTTCGACAGCACTATGGCTACACCTTC,CASSEALRQHYGYTF
TRBJ2-1,TRBD1,TRBV5-6,.,TGTGCCAGCAGCAAGACAGGGTACAATGAGCAGTTCTTC,CASSKTGYNEQFF
TRBJ2-2,TRBD1,TRBV6-1,.,TGTGCCAGCACGTACAGGGGGAGTAGGACCGGGGAGCTGTTTTTT,CASTYRGSRTGELFF
TRBJ2-7,.,TRBV28,.,TGTGCCAGCAGTTTACCCGGGTCCGACCTCCGGCAGTACTTC,CASSLPGSDLRQYF
TRBJ2-7,TRBD1,TRBV4-1,.,TGCGCCAGCAGCCAAATCGGACAGGGTCTTGGCGAGCAGTACTTC,CASSQIGQGLGEQYF
TRBJ2-2,.,TRBV9,.,TGTGCCAGCAGTGCCTGGGGGGCCGGGGAGCTGTTTTTT,CASSAWGAGELFF
TRBJ2-3,.,TRBV30,.,TGTGCCTGGAGTGTATTAGGCCCGTTGGGCAACGCGGGTTTT,CAWSVLGPLGNAGF
TRBJ1-6,.,TRBV2,.,TGTGCCAGCAGTGAAGGATTGGGGGGGCGCGGTGGGTCACCCCTCCACTTT,CASSEGLGGRGGSPLHF
TRBJ2-5,TRBD2,TRBV4-1,.,TGCGCCAGCAGCCAAGGACATAGCGGGAGTTGGGAGACCCAGTACTTC,CASSQGHSGSWETQYF
TRBJ2-7,TRBD1,TRBV9,.,TGTGCCAGCAGCCCGCACGGGGACAGTTCCTACGAGCAGTACTTC,CASSPHGDSSYEQYF
TRBJ1-2,.,TRBV5-1,.,TGCGCCAGCAGCTACGGGATCTCGTATGGCTACACCTTC,CASSYGISYGYTF
TRBJ1-2,.,TRBV7-3,.,TGTGCCAGCAGCCCCGGAACAGGGTCCCGCTACACCTTC,CASSPGTGSRYTF
TRBJ2-1,.,TRBV27,.,TGTGCCAGCAGTCCCGACAGGTCCCACCCATTCTTC,CASSPDRSHPFF
TRBJ2-2,.,TRBV6-5,.,TGTGCCAGCAGACCCGGCACCGGGGAGCTGTTTTTT,CASRPGTGELFF
TRBJ2-1,TRBD1,TRBV4-1,.,TGCGCCAGCAGCCAGGCTCAGGGGGCATCATACAATGAGCAGTTCTTC,CASSQAQGASYNEQFF
TRBJ1-3,TRBD1,TRBV4-1,.,TGCGCCAGCAGCCAAGGCCCTACAGGGGGAGGAGGAAACACCATATATTTT,CASSQGPTGGGGNTIYF
TRBJ1-2,.,TRBV18,few,TGTGCCAGCTCACCATCCGCTAACTATGGCTACACCTTC,CASSPSANYGYTF
TRBJ1-1,.,TRBV7-9,.,TGTGCCAGCAGCTTAGCGACAGCCTTGAACACTGAAGCTTTCTTT,CASSLATALNTEAFF
TRBJ1-5,TRBD1,TRBV18,.,TGTGCCAGCTCACCAGTAGGGGGCACCGACAATCAGCCCCAGCATTTT,CASSPVGGTDNQPQHF
TRBJ1-2,.,TRBV23-1,.,TGCGCCAGCCATGGGGGGGCCGGCGGCTACACCTTC,CASHGGAGGYTF
TRBJ1-2,TRBD1,TRBV14,.,TGTGCCAGCAGCCAGGAGCACCTTACAGGGGCCAACTATGGCTACACCTTC,CASSQEHLTGANYGYTF
TRBJ2-3,.,TRBV7-6,.,TGTGCCAGCAGCTTAGTAACTAGTGGCACAGATACGCAGTATTTT,CASSLVTSGTDTQYF
TRBJ1-2,.,TRBV23-1,.,TGCGCCAGCAGTCAAGAGGAACGTCCAGCCCCGCATTATGGCTACACCTTC,CASSQEERPAPHYGYTF
TRBJ2-7,TRBD2,TRBV7-6,.,TGTGCCAGCAGCTTAGCTCCTCCTAGCGGGGCCTACGAGCAGTACTTC,CASSLAPPSGAYEQYF
TRBJ2-7,.,TRBV14,.,TGTGCCAGCAGCCAAGATCTAGGCTACGAGCAGTACTTC,CASSQDLGYEQYF
TRBJ2-7,TRBD1,TRBV2,.,TGTGCCACCCAGGGTGGGGACAGGGTATCCGAGCAGTACTTC,CATQGGDRVSEQYF
TRBJ2-3,TRBD1,TRBV25-1,.,TGTGCCAGCCCCTCGGGACAGGGCACAGATACGCAGTATTTT,CASPSGQGTDTQYF
TRBJ2-5,.,TRBV30,.,TGTGCCTGGAGTGTGAAAGGGAGAGAGACCCAGTACTTC,CAWSVKGRETQYF
TRBJ1-2,.,TRBV27,once,TGTGCCAGCAGTCCCTCAAGGAGGCGGGATGGCTACACCTTC,CASSPSRRRDGYTF
TRBJ2-7,.,TRBV7-8,.,TGTGCCAGCAGCTTAGAGGCCGGCAGGGTAAGGGTCCACGAGCAGTACTTC,CASSLEAGRVRVHEQYF
TRBJ2-3,TRBD1,TRBV2,.,TGTGCCAGCAGCGTCGAAGGACAGGGGAATACGCAGTATTTT,CASSVEGQGNTQYF
TRBJ2-5,.,TRBV11-3,.,TGTGCCAGCAGCCCCCAGGGGTCGGAGACCCAGTACTTC,CASSPQGSETQYF
TRBJ1-6,.,TRBV4-1,.,TGCGCCAGCAGCCAAGGACAGGCAGTTAGTCTGGGTTCACCCCTCCACTTT,CASSQGQAVSLGSPLHF
TRBJ1-1,.,TRBV28,.,TGTGCCAGCAGCCGCCCCCAGTTGAACACTGAAGCTTTCTTT,CASSRPQLNTEAFF
TRBJ2-7,.,TRBV10-3,.,TGTGCCATCAGTGAGTCGATAGGTACGGGGAATCAGTACTTC,CAISESIGTGNQYF
TRBJ1-3,TRBD1,TRBV19,.,TGTGCCAGTACGACAGGGCCAGGAAACACCATATATTTT,CASTTGPGNTIYF
TRBJ2-7,.,TRBV6-5,.,TGTGCCAGCAGTTCACTGAGCCGAGGGCGCTACGAGCAGTACTTC,CASSSLSRGRYEQYF
TRBJ1-5,.,TRBV6-1,.,TGTGCCAGCAGTGTCCCAGGCTTTCAGCCCCAGCATTTT,CASSVPGFQPQHF
TRBJ2-1,TRBD1,TRBV28,.,TGTGCCAGCAGCCGACAGGGGAGGTACAATGAGCAGTTCTTC,CASSRQGRYNEQFF
TRBJ2-5,TRBD2,TRBV7-9,.,TGTGCCAGCAGCCTTGCTAGCGGGGGGTACCAAGAGACCCAGTACTTC,CASSLASGGYQETQYF
TRBJ2-5,.,TRBV6-6,few,TGTGCCAGCAGTTACTCGAGGGGGAAGACCCAGTACTTC,CASSYSRGKTQYF
TRBJ2-7,TRBD2,TRBV11-2,.,TGTGCCAGCAGCTTAGATGGCGGGAGGGTCGAGCAGTACTTC,CASSLDGGRVEQYF
TRBJ2-5,.,TRBV21-1,few,TGTGCCAGCAGAGGGTGCAGGGGCCAAGAGACCCAGTACTTC,CASRGCRGQETQYF
TRBJ1-1,TRBD1,TRBV6-5,.,TGTGCCAGCAGCCCCGGGACAGGGCTCTTCTTT,CASSPGTGLFF
TRBJ1-2,TRBD1,TRBV2,.,TGTGCCAGCATCTCGGGACAGATACCCTATGGCTACACCTTC,CASISGQIPYGYTF